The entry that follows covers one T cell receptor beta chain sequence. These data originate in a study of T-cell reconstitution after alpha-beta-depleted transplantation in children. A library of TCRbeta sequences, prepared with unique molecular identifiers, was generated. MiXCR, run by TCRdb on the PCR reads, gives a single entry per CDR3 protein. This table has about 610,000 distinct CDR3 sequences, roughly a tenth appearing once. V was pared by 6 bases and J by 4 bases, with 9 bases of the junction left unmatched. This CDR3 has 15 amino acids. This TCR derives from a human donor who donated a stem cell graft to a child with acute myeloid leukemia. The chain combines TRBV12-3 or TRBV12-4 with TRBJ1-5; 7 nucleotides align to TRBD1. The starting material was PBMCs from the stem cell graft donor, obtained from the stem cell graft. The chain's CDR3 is CASSRNTGENQPQHF. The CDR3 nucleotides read TGTGCCAGCAGCCGGAACACAGGGGAGAATCAGCCCCAGCATTTT.